In its sample, the clone carrying this TCR beta chain was seen a few times. Its specificity is unknown. The sample is drawn from a study of cytomegalovirus exposure and HLA in healthy donors. Study at large: Within the Caucasian-associated ancestry cluster were more than 75% of the approximately 400 genotyped donors.

With 60 Vbeta and 13 Jbeta primers, the PCR was carried out. Assay: immunoSEQ multiplex PCR; the TCRdb copy retains only in-frame clones and omits some. The sample lists around 140,000 clones, approximately 80% occurring once. Study outcomes and limitations: Investigators reported about 160 TCR beta chains as tied to cytomegalovirus. Most observed TCR sequences were rare, whereas some public TCRs were detected in many donors. There were a few CMV-associated chains whose specificity for CMV antigens was confirmed in vitro.

The receptor comes from a woman in her late teens or twenties in good health and CMV-seropositive. Source material: PBMCs.

The CDR3 spells CASSTGLVHEQYF. The CDR3 bases are TGTGCCAGCAGCACGGGACTAGTCCACGAGCAGTACTTC. This chain joins TRBV7-9 and TRBJ2-7; TRBD2 agrees at 8 bases. CDR1 SEHNR and CDR2 FQNEAQ come from the germline V gene (reference sequence). V trimming: 5 bases; J trimming: 5 bases; junction bases outside the gene matches: 5. The CDR3 runs 13 residues.